This passage covers 32 T cell receptor beta chains from one sample sequenced in a study of blood T cell repertoires in COVID-19 (dated by TCRdb to 2020 to 2022). Library generation was performed with the immunoSEQ multiplex PCR assay. TCRdb provides this immuneACCESS table in a form limited to in-frame rearrangements. Some clones are lacking; in checked studies, under half of them reflect an unresolved V gene, and why the rest are absent is not known. This sample lists under 150,000 clones; around 86% were detected once. The ten largest clones take up around 9.8% of the sample. Sequences were obtained from peripheral blood. The receptors derive from a man aged 40-50 years with active or convalescent COVID-19.

This CDR3 is CASSLTSVVKQYF. The CDR3 nucleotides are TGTGCCAGCAGCCTCACGTCGGTTGTGAAGCAGTACTTC. This chain joins TRBV11-2 and TRBJ2-7, with no clear D. Germline CDR1 SGHAT, CDR2 FQNNGV. V was clipped by 5 bases and J by 8 bases, with 16 bases between them. This CDR3 is 13 amino acids long.

This clone was counted a single time. The rearrangement links TRBV3-1 (or the pseudogene TRBV3-2) to TRBJ1-4; unclear D gene. Germline V lookup: CDR1 LGHDT, CDR2 YNNKEL (reference sequence). CDR3 length: 14 amino acids. V lost 1 base to trimming and J lost 5 bases, with 8 bases between them. In nucleotides, the CDR3 is TGTGCCAGCAGCCAAGCTCAGAGGAATGAAAAACTGTTTTTT. This codes for CASSQAQRNEKLFF.

Only a few counts were recorded for this clone. The gene calls are TRBV10-3 and TRBJ1-3; 7 bases agree with TRBD1. The germline CDR1 and CDR2 sequences are ENHRY and SYGVKD. This CDR3 contains 15 residues. V lost 11 bases, J lost 0 bases, and 10 bases stayed unmatched. CDR3: CAVTGTASSGNTIYF. CDR3 DNA sequence: TGTGCCGTAACCGGGACAGCCAGCTCTGGAAACACCATATATTTT.

The rearrangement uses TRBV5-4 and TRBJ2-2; 8 nucleotides align to TRBD1. After removal of 3 bases from V and 4 bases from J, the junction contained 5 bases not matched to a gene. Germline V lookup: CDR1 SGHNT, CDR2 YYREEE (reference sequence). The CDR3 sequence is 15 residues long. CDR3 protein: CASSYQGAPTGELFF. In DNA, the CDR3 is TGTGCCAGCAGCTACCAGGGGGCGCCCACCGGGGAGCTGTTTTTT.

This sequence joins TRBV5-1 and TRBJ2-7; 8 bases agree with TRBD1. This CDR3 spans 13 amino acids. Losses at the gene ends were 4 bases for V and 1 base for J; bases not matched to a gene: 1. Germline V lookup: CDR1 SGHRS, CDR2 YFSETQ. The CDR3 coding sequence is TGCGCCAGCAGCCGACAGGGGTCCTACGAGCAGTACTTC. Translating it yields CASSRQGSYEQYF. Variable domain in full (rest from reference TRBV5-1 and TRBJ2-7): KAGVTQTPRYLIKTRGQQVTLSCSPISGHRSVSWYQQTPGQGLQFLFEYFSETQRNKGNFPGRFSGRQFSNSRSEMNVSTLELGDSALYLCASSRQGSYEQYFGPGTRLTVT.

The chain employs TRBV7-3 and TRBJ2-3, with D possibly matching TRBD2 (7 bases). The V gene lost 2 bases and the J gene lost 2 bases, with 11 bases spanning the gap. CDR3 length equals 15 residues. Germline assignment: CDR1 SGHTA and CDR2 FQGTGA. In nucleotides, the CDR3 is TGTGCCAGCAGCTTAGCGGGGGCCATCACAGATACGCAGTATTTT. Protein: CASSLAGAITDTQYF.

The chain has TRBV6-6 and TRBJ2-3; TRBD2 matches 9 bases. The CDR3 is made up of 14 amino acids. V shed 10 bases, J shed 5 bases, and the junction held 10 bases outside the gene matches. Germline V gives CDR1 MNHNY, CDR2 SVGAGI (reference sequence). In nucleotides, the CDR3 is TGTGCCATCCGGGAGCGGGGGGCAGGAGATACGCAGTATTTT. This encodes CAIRERGAGDTQYF.

The chain has TRBV10-2 and TRBJ1-1; 9 bases map to TRBD1. V shed 7 bases and J 7 bases; nucleotides not matched to a gene: 13. CDR1 and CDR2 from the germline V gene are WSHSY and SAAADI. The CDR3 has 15 amino acids. CDR3: CASKRGTGSLLEAFF. CDR3 DNA: TGCGCCAGCAAGAGGGGGACAGGGTCCCTACTTGAAGCTTTCTTT.

This sequence joins TRBV4-2 and TRBJ1-4; 9 bases align to TRBD1. Germline CDR1 and CDR2: LGHNA and YNFKEQ. The length of the CDR3 is 17 residues. V trimming: 4 bases; J trimming: 8 bases; junction bases outside the gene matches: 14. The CDR3 spells CASSPQGAPGAAEKLFF. The CDR3 bases are TGTGCCAGCAGCCCACAGGGGGCGCCGGGCGCGGCAGAAAAACTGTTTTTT.

The DNA for the CDR3 is TGTGCCAGCAGCTTAGGCGAGGGGGCGAGTCAGCCCCAGCATTTT. Its protein product is CASSLGEGASQPQHF. The chain has TRBV7-2 and TRBJ1-5; 7 bases line up with TRBD1. Germline lookup yields CDR1 SGHTA and CDR2 FQGNSA. V trimming: 1 base; J trimming: 6 bases; junction bases outside the gene matches: 6. CDR3 length: 15 residues. The full variable domain, with the rest looked up from reference TRBV7-2 and TRBJ1-5, is GAGVSQSPSNKVTEKGKDVELRCDPISGHTALYWYRQSLGQGLEFLIYFQGNSAPDKSGLPSDRFSAERTGGSVSTLTIQRTQQEDSAVYLCASSLGEGASQPQHFGDGTRLSIL.

This clone appeared once. As DNA, the CDR3 is TGTGCCAGCAGATCCGGACTAGCGGGCTTTACCGGGGAGCTGTTTTTT. It is translated as CASRSGLAGFTGELFF. The chain links TRBV11-2 to TRBJ2-2; TRBD2 agrees at 11 bases. J gave up 5 bases and V 6 bases, and 8 bases lay outside the gene matches. The CDR3 length is 16 residues. Germline CDR1 SGHAT, CDR2 FQNNGV.

Notes on this clone: Other DNA variants within this sample encode the same CDR3. The genes are TRBV7-9 and TRBJ2-7; maybe TRBD1 (5 bases). V lost 1 base and J lost 1, with 8 bases in between. There are 14 residues in the CDR3. The germline V gene encodes CDR1 SEHNR and CDR2 FQNEAQ (reference sequence). The CDR3 sequence is CASSLEGVSYEQYF. The CDR3 bases are TGTGCCAGCAGCTTAGAAGGGGTATCCTACGAGCAGTACTTC.

This clone occurred a few times. The chain is built from TRBV4-2 and TRBJ1-4; D may be TRBD1 (5 bases). Per the germline V gene, CDR1 is LGHNA and CDR2 is YNFKEQ. The ends were cut back, 1 base at V and 0 bases at J, with 9 bases in the middle. The CDR3 runs to 16 residues. CDR3 sequence: CASSQVVQATNEKLFF. The DNA of the CDR3 is TGTGCCAGCAGCCAAGTAGTACAGGCAACTAATGAAAAACTGTTTTTT.

This clone was counted once. The rearrangement links TRBV7-2 to TRBJ1-3; D might be TRBD1 (5 bases). Between the trimmed V and J ends, which lost 5 bases and 4 bases, there was a span of 15 bases. Germline V gene sequence: CDR1 SGHTA, CDR2 FQGNSA. There are 15 residues in the CDR3. This chain's CDR3 is CASSLSEGAGNTIYF. The CDR3 nucleotides are TGTGCCAGCAGCCTCTCGGAAGGGGCGGGAAACACCATATATTTT.

J is TRBJ2-6 and V is TRBV11-3; D is ambiguous. This CDR3 comprises 13 residues. CDR1 SGHNT and CDR2 YENEEA come from the germline V gene. V was pared by 1 base and J by 10 bases, with 8 bases between. CDR3 in DNA: TGTGCCAGCAGCTTAGCCCAGCGAAACGTCCTGACTTTC. Its protein is CASSLAQRNVLTF.

This chain uses TRBV15 with TRBJ2-7; 15 bases are a match to TRBD2. Germline loops: CDR1 LNHNV, CDR2 YYDKDF (reference sequence). This CDR3 contains 19 residues. With V trimmed by 8 bases and J by 5 bases, 19 bases remained unmatched. In DNA form, the CDR3 reads TGTGCCACCCGGGAGGACAGAGGTGGACTAGCGGGGGGGCGAAACGAGCAGTACTTC. It yields the protein CATREDRGGLAGGRNEQYF.

The rearrangement links TRBV6-5 to TRBJ1-6, with TRBD1 matching over 7 bases. CDR1 MNHEY and CDR2 SVGAGI come from the germline V gene. Trimming removed 6 bases from V and 7 bases from J; junction bases left unmatched: 6. This CDR3 is 14 amino acids long. CDR3 DNA: TGTGCCAGCAGGCGACAGGGTTACAATTCACCCCTCCACTTT. This codes for CASRRQGYNSPLHF.

This clone was seen once. V is TRBV10-3 and J is TRBJ1-6, with TRBD1 matching 8 bases. This CDR3 has 15 amino acids. Germline V CDR1 and CDR2: ENHRY, SYGVKD. The V gene end was trimmed by 4 bases and the J gene end by 2 bases; junction bases not matched to a gene: 1. Here the CDR3 DNA reads TGTGCCATCAGTGGACAGGGGCCCTATAATTCACCCCTCCACTTT. The encoded protein is CAISGQGPYNSPLHF.

This chain joins TRBV14 and TRBJ1-1, with D unresolved. Germline V gives CDR1 SGHDN, CDR2 FVKESK. Trimming pared 0 bases from V and 2 bases from J, leaving 10 bases between. The CDR3 length is 15 residues. The CDR3 DNA reads TGTGCCAGCAGCCAAGATTTTTCGCTAAACACTGAAGCTTTCTTT. Amino acid sequence: CASSQDFSLNTEAFF.

This sequence joins TRBV5-1 and TRBJ2-2; no definite D call. The V and J ends lost 4 bases and 6 bases respectively, with 10 bases between them. The CDR3 totals 13 residues. Per the germline V gene, CDR1 is SGHRS and CDR2 is YFSETQ. CDR3 nucleotides: TGCGCCAGCAGCCAAGACTCACCCGGGGAGCTGTTTTTT. Protein product: CASSQDSPGELFF.

This chain links TRBV29-1 with TRBJ2-3, with 11 positions matching TRBD2. Germline V gives CDR1 SQVTM, CDR2 ANQGSEA. The CDR3 consists of 15 residues. Germline trimming cut 7 bases from V and 0 bases from J; bases unmatched to any gene: 6. CDR3 loop: CSAPLAGGSTDTQYF. DNA for the CDR3: TGCAGCGCCCCCCTAGCGGGGGGTAGCACAGATACGCAGTATTTT.

This clone was observed a single time. The chain is built from TRBV5-1 and TRBJ2-5; TRBD1 matches at 9 bases. The V and J ends lost 0 bases and 5 bases, in that order; junction bases with no gene match: 5. Germline assignment: CDR1 SGHRS and CDR2 YFSETQ. The CDR3 is made up of 15 amino acids. In DNA, the CDR3 is TGCGCCAGCAGCTTGGGGACAGGGGCTGGGGAGACCCAGTACTTC. This translates into CASSLGTGAGETQYF.

The chain carries TRBV2 and TRBJ1-5; D may be TRBD1 (5 bases). With 1 base removed from V and 6 bases from J, the gap between germline ends came to 10 bases. In germline, CDR1 is SNHLY, CDR2 FYNNEI. The CDR3 totals 14 residues. In DNA form, the CDR3 reads TGTGCCAGCAGTGAAGAGGGGCAGGGTCAGCCCCAGCATTTT. This codes for CASSEEGQGQPQHF. The whole variable domain, remainder taken from reference TRBV2 and TRBJ1-5, is EPEVTQTPSHQVTQMGQEVILRCVPISNHLYFYWYRQILGQKVEFLVSFYNNEISEKSEIFDDQFSVERPDGSNFTLKIRSTKLEDSAMYFCASSEEGQGQPQHFGDGTRLSIL.

The CDR3 region has the DNA TGTGCCAGCAGCGTGGGGACGACAGGGAAGAGGTCTGAAGCTTTCTTT. This encodes CASSVGTTGKRSEAFF. The chain has TRBV9 and TRBJ1-1; 7 positions agree with TRBD1. The CDR3 is 16 amino acids. Germline V gene data show CDR1 as SGDLS and CDR2 as YYNGEE. V trimming: 2 bases; J trimming: 6 bases; junction bases outside the gene matches: 13. The full variable domain, its missing parts supplied by reference TRBV9 and TRBJ1-1, is DSGVTQTPKHLITATGQRVTLRCSPRSGDLSVYWYQQSLDQGLQFLIQYYNGEERAKGNILERFSAQQFPDLHSELNLSSLELGDSALYFCASSVGTTGKRSEAFFGQGTRLTVV.

The chain uses TRBV14 and TRBJ1-4; the D is unclear. Between the trimmed V and J ends, which lost 5 bases and 0 bases, there was a span of 7 bases. The CDR3 runs to 14 residues. The germline gives CDR1 SGHDN, CDR2 FVKESK. For the CDR3, the DNA is TGTGCCAGCAGCAGCACCACAACTAATGAAAAACTGTTTTTT. Residues: CASSSTTTNEKLFF.

In its sample, this clone was seen a few times. This sequence joins TRBV5-1 and TRBJ1-6; D might be TRBD1 (6 bases). The germline CDR1 and CDR2 sequences are SGHRS and YFSETQ. The CDR3 totals 13 residues. Trimming took off 4 bases at V and 10 bases at J, with 12 bases between the two ends. The CDR3 spells CASSLAGVSPLHF. DNA of the CDR3: TGCGCCAGCAGCCTAGCAGGGGTCTCACCCCTCCACTTT.

The rearrangement links TRBV28 to TRBJ1-1, with D perhaps matching TRBD1 (5 bases). The CDR3 totals 13 residues. With 3 bases removed from V and 6 bases from J, the gap between germline ends came to 11 bases. Germline loops: CDR1 MDHEN, CDR2 SYDVKM. The CDR3 protein is CASSLGRVPEAFF. Here the CDR3 DNA reads TGTGCCAGCAGTTTGGGCAGGGTACCTGAAGCTTTCTTT.

The V and J genes are TRBV6-1 and TRBJ1-2; the match to TRBD1 covers 7 bases. CDR3 size: 13 residues. Trimming took 1 base from V and 6 from J; bases not matched to a gene: 2. Germline V lookup: CDR1 MNHNS, CDR2 SASEGT. The CDR3 reads CASSEGGTDGYTF. CDR3 nucleotides: TGTGCCAGCAGTGAAGGGGGGACAGATGGCTACACCTTC.

This clone was observed a handful of times. The CDR3 bases are TGTGCCAGCAGCTCCGTTTCGGCTAATGAAAAACTGTTTTTT. This sequence encodes CASSSVSANEKLFF. This chain connects TRBV13 to TRBJ1-4; D gene unclear. Trimming removed 4 bases from V and 3 bases from J, with 9 bases in between. The CDR3 contains 14 residues. Germline CDR1 reads PRHDT; CDR2 reads FYEKMQ (reference sequence). Together with reference TRBV13 and TRBJ1-4, the CDR3 gives the full variable domain: AAGVIQSPRHLIKEKRETATLKCYPIPRHDTVYWYQQGPGQDPQFLISFYEKMQSDKGSIPDRFSAQQFSDYHSELNMSSLELGDSALYFCASSSVSANEKLFFGSGTQLSVL.

This clone was counted a few times. The chain recombines TRBV19 with TRBJ2-2; TRBD2 might be the D (5 bases). The germline CDR1 and CDR2 sequences are LNHDA and SQIVND (reference sequence). With 5 bases removed from V and 3 bases from J, the gap between germline ends came to 10 bases. The CDR3 consists of 14 residues. This CDR3 reads CASSPTGDTGELFF. For the CDR3, the DNA is TGTGCCAGTAGTCCAACCGGGGACACCGGGGAGCTGTTTTTT.

This chain links TRBV20-1 with TRBJ2-1; 8 bases map to TRBD2. V was clipped by 0 bases and J by 14 bases; unmatched bases: 3. The CDR3 has 11 amino acids. Germline loops: CDR1 DFQATT, CDR2 SNEGSKA (reference sequence). CDR3 region: CSAREYGGEFF. CDR3 DNA sequence: TGCAGTGCTAGAGAGTACGGGGGGGAGTTCTTC.

The V call is TRBV4-1, the J call TRBJ1-5, with D hard to call. Germline V CDR1 and CDR2: MGHRA, YSYEKL. Trimming stripped 1 base from V and 11 bases from J, with 6 bases between. This CDR3 is built from 11 residues. The DNA for the CDR3 is TGCGCCAGCAGCCAAGTTCGGGCCCAGCATTTT. Amino acid sequence: CASSQVRAQHF.